This note documents a single TCR beta chain sequence. The antigen is undetermined. Germline-derived CDR1 and CDR2 are SNHLY and FYNNEI. V shed 9 bases and J shed 1 base, with 10 bases lying between them. CDR3 size: 13 residues. The sample comes from a study of identical twins. After template switching added a universal primer site, the resulting cDNA carried unique molecular identifiers. Each CDR3 protein is one row after TCRdb ran MiXCR on the 5' RACE reads. The sample lists 450,000 or so distinct CDR3 sequences; roughly a quarter were seen once. Points from the study as a whole: Conclusions relied on cross-sectional statistical analysis, not following the same donors. Low generation-probability sequences were in excess among twin-shared out-of-frame alpha sequences.

Another study also made use of these data, one on T cells expressing NK-cell markers. That study adds: The TCR beta repertoires were obtained from sorted CD3+CD56+NKG2C+, CD3+CD56+NKG2C- and CD3+CD56-NKG2C+ T cells.

Sequencing input: CD4+ T cells sorted from blood. The rearrangement links TRBV2 to TRBJ1-5; no firm D call. This receptor was identified in a woman aged 18-30 years in good health. The CDR3: CASGTISNQPQHF. The CDR3 DNA reads as TGTGCCAGTGGTACCATCAGCAATCAGCCCCAGCATTTT.